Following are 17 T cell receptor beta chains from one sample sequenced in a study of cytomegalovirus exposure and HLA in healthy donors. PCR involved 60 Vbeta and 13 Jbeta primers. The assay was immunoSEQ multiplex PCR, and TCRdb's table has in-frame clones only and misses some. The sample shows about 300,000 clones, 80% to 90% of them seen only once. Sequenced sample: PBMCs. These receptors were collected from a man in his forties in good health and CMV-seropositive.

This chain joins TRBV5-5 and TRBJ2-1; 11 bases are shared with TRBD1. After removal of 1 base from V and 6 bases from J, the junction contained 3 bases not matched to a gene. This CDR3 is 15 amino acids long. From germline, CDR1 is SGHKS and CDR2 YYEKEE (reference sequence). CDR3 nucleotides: TGTGCCAGCAGCTTGACCGGGACAGGGGGCAATGAGCAGTTCTTC. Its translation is CASSLTGTGGNEQFF.

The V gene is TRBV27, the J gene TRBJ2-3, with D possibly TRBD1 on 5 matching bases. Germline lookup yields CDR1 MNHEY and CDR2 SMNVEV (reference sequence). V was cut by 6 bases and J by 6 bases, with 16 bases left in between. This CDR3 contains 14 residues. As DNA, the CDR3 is TGTGCCAGCAGCTACACAGTGGCAGGGGATACGCAGTATTTT. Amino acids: CASSYTVAGDTQYF.

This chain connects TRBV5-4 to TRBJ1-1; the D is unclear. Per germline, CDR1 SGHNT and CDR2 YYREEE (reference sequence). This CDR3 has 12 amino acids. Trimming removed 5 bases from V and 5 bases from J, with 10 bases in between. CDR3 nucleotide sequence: TGTGCCAGCAGTTTCGGCGGGACTGAAGCTTTCTTT. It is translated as CASSFGGTEAFF.

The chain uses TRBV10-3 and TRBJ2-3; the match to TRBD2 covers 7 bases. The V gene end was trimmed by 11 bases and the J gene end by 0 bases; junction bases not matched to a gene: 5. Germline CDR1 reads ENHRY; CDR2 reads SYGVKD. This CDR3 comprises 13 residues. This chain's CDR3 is CALKRDSTDTQYF. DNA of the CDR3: TGTGCCCTCAAGCGGGATAGCACAGATACGCAGTATTTT.

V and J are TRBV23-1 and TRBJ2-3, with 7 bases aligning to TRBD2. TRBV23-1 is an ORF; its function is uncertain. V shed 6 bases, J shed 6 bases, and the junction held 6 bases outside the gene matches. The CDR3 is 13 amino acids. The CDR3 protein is CASRGGRVDTQYF. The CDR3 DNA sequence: TGCGCCAGCAGGGGCGGGAGAGTGGATACGCAGTATTTT.

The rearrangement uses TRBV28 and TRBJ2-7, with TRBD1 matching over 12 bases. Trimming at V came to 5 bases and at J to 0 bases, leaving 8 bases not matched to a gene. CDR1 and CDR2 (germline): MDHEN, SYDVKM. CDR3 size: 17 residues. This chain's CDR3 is CASSPGTGGLSSYEQYF. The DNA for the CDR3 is TGTGCCAGCAGTCCCGGGACAGGGGGCTTGAGCTCCTACGAGCAGTACTTC.

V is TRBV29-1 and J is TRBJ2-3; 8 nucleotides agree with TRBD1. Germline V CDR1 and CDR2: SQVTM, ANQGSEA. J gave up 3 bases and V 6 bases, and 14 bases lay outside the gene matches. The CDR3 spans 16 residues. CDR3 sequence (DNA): TGCAGCGTCGACCCTAGGGCAGGGGGCGAGACAGATACGCAGTATTTT. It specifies CSVDPRAGGETDTQYF.

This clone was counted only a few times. The CDR3 nucleotides read TGCGCCAGCAGCCAAGATATGGGGACTAGCGGGAGCGGTGAGCAGTTCTTC. This translates into CASSQDMGTSGSGEQFF. The V and J genes are TRBV4-3 and TRBJ2-1; TRBD2 aligns across 14 bases. The CDR3 contains 17 residues. Trimming removed 0 bases from V and 9 bases from J; junction bases left unmatched: 7. The V gene's germline CDR1 is LGHNA and CDR2 YSLEER.

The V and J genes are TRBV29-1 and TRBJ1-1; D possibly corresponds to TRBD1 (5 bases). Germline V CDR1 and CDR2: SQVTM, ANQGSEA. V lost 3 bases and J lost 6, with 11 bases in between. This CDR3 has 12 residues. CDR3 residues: CSVETLGAEAFF. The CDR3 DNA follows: TGCAGCGTTGAGACTCTAGGGGCTGAAGCTTTCTTT.

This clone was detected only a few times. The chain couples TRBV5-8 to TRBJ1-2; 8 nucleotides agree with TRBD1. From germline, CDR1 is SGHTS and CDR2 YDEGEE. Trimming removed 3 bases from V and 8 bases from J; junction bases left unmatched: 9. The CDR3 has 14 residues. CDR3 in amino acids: CASSSPGQGDGYTF. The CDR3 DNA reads TGTGCCAGCAGCTCCCCAGGACAGGGAGACGGCTACACCTTC.

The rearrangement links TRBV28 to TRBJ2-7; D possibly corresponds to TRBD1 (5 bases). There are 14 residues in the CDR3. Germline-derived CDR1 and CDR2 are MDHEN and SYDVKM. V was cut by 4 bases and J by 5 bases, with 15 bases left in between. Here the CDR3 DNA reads TGTGCCAGCAGTTCTCGACAGAGGAAGAACGAGCAGTACTTC. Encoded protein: CASSSRQRKNEQYF.

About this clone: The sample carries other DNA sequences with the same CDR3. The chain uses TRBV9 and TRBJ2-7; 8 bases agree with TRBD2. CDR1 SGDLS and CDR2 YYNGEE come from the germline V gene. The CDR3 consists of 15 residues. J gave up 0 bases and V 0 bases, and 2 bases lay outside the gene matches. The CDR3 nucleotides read TGTGCCAGCAGCGTAGGGCTAGCGGGCTCCTACGAGCAGTACTTC. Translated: CASSVGLAGSYEQYF.

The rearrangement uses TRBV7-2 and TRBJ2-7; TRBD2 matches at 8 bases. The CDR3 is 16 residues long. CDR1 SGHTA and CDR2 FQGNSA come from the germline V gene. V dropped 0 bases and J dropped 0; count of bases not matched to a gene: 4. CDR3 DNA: TGTGCCAGCAGCTTAGCGACTAGCGTTTACTCCTACGAGCAGTACTTC. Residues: CASSLATSVYSYEQYF.

The CDR3 protein is CASSLGGLAATDTQYF. The CDR3 nucleotides read TGCGCCAGCAGCTTGGGTGGCCTAGCGGCCACAGATACGCAGTATTTT. The chain recombines TRBV5-1 with TRBJ2-3, with TRBD2 identical over 7 bases. The CDR3 contains 16 residues. Germline V gene sequence: CDR1 SGHRS, CDR2 YFSETQ. Losses at the gene ends were 0 bases for V and 2 bases for J; bases not matched to a gene: 6.

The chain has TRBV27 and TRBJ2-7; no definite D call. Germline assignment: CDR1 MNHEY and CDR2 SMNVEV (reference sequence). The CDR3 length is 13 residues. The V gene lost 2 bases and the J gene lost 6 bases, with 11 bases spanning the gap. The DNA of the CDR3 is TGTGCCAGCAGTTTAACTCAGTCAGGCGAGCAGTACTTC. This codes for CASSLTQSGEQYF.

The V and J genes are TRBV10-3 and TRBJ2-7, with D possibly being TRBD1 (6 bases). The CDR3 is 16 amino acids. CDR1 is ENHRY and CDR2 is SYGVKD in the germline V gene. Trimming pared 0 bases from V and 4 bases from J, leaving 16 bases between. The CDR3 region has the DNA TGTGCCATCAGTGAGTCGCAGAACAGGGTCGTTTACGAGCAGTACTTC. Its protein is CAISESQNRVVYEQYF.

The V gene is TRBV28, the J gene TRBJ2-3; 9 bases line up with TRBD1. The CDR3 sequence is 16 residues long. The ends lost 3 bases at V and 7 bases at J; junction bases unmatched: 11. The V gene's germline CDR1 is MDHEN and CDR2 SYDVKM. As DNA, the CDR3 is TGTGCCAGCAGTTTTGGGGACAGGGAGCAAACTTATACGCAGTATTTT. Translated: CASSFGDREQTYTQYF.